A single sample is the source of the 18 T cell receptor beta chains below, sequenced in a study of blood T cells in healthy people across ages. Together with a sample-barcoded 5' primer, a J-beta primer mix was included in a second PCR lasting 7 to 11 cycles. One entry per CDR3 protein, called by TCRdb with MiXCR from the 5' RACE reads. This table holds about 1.4 million distinct CDR3 sequences, roughly 64% found once. What was sequenced was blood. The receptors stem from a man aged 18-30 years in good health.

This clonotype showed up many times. CDR3 residues: CASGRGEIMNTEAFF. DNA of the CDR3: TGCGCCAGCGGGCGGGGGGAAATCATGAACACTGAAGCTTTCTTT. The chain recombines TRBV5-1 with TRBJ1-1; perhaps TRBD1 as D (5 bases). Germline CDR1 is SGHRS and CDR2 is YFSETQ. V lost 7 bases to trimming and J lost 0 bases, with 16 bases between them. The CDR3 runs 15 residues.

The chain combines TRBV7-9 with TRBJ1-1, with TRBD1 as a possible D gene (6 bases). Per the germline V gene, CDR1 is SEHNR and CDR2 is FQNEAQ (reference sequence). The V gene lost 8 bases and the J gene lost 1 base, with 11 bases spanning the gap. This CDR3 region has 13 residues. CDR3 region: CASGEDRNTEAFF. The DNA of the CDR3 is TGTGCCAGCGGAGAGGACAGGAACACTGAAGCTTTCTTT.

The J gene is TRBJ2-4, the V gene TRBV20-1, with 8 bases identical to TRBD2. Matching the DNA end better, TRBJ2-7 makes the J call doubtful. The CDR3 loop spans 16 amino acids. Looked up from germline, CDR1 is DFQATT and CDR2 is SNEGSKA (reference sequence). In DNA form, the CDR3 reads TGCAGTGCTAGGGAGGAAGTTCGGGAGGGAAACTACGAGCAGTACTTC. Residues: CSAREEVREGNYEQYF.

The chain uses TRBV5-8 and TRBJ2-7, with D perhaps matching TRBD2 (6 bases). CDR3 length: 18 residues. Trimming shortened V by 3 bases and J by 0 bases, and 22 bases separated the two germline ends. From germline, CDR1 is SGHTS and CDR2 YDEGEE. This chain's CDR3 is CASSSNGTDYRSSYEQYF. CDR3 coding DNA: TGTGCCAGCAGCTCGAACGGGACGGACTATAGGAGCTCCTACGAGCAGTACTTC.

V gene TRBV13 combines with J gene TRBJ1-1, with D perhaps TRBD1 (5 bases). The germline V gene encodes CDR1 PRHDT and CDR2 FYEKMQ (reference sequence). Trimming pared 5 bases from V and 6 bases from J, leaving 13 bases between. This CDR3 region has 13 residues. CDR3 DNA sequence: TGTGCCAGCAGCACGGCAGGGTTCGCTGAAGCTTTCTTT. Its translation is CASSTAGFAEAFF.

The CDR3 reads CASSQAPGPGDTQYF. CDR3 bases: TGCGCCAGCAGCCAAGCGCCGGGCCCCGGGGATACGCAGTATTTT. V is TRBV4-3 and J is TRBJ2-3; D unclear. V was cut by 1 base and J by 6 bases, with 14 bases left in between. Germline loops: CDR1 LGHNA, CDR2 YSLEER. This CDR3 spans 15 amino acids.

This clonotype was seen a few times. V and J are TRBV4-1 and TRBJ2-7, with TRBD2 identical over 7 bases. Germline loops: CDR1 MGHRA, CDR2 YSYEKL. The J segment lost 1 base and the V segment lost 6 bases, leaving 9 bases of the junction unmatched. The CDR3 totals 15 residues. This CDR3 reads CASRLLAGVSYEQYF. The CDR3 bases are TGCGCCAGCAGGCTCCTGGCGGGAGTTTCCTACGAGCAGTACTTC.

This clonotype has only a few counts. The V gene is TRBV5-5, the J gene TRBJ2-1; TRBD1 matches at 8 bases. The better agreement between TRBJ2-7 and the DNA end casts doubt on the J call. This CDR3 is 13 amino acids long. Germline-derived CDR1 and CDR2 are SGHKS and YYEKEE (reference sequence). For the CDR3, the DNA is TGTGCCACCTCGAGGACAGGGACCGACGAGCAGTACTTC. Translated, it gives CATSRTGTDEQYF.

V usage is TRBV7-2 and J usage is TRBJ1-5; D not certain. This CDR3 is 15 amino acids long. V was cut by 3 bases and J by 0 bases, with 9 bases left in between. Germline CDR1 SGHTA, CDR2 FQGNSA. This chain's CDR3 is CASSFPSYSNQPQHF. CDR3 nucleotide sequence: TGTGCCAGCAGCTTTCCCAGTTATAGCAATCAGCCCCAGCATTTT. The variable domain in full, completed from reference TRBV7-2 and TRBJ1-5, reads GAGVSQSPSNKVTEKGKDVELRCDPISGHTALYWYRQSLGQGLEFLIYFQGNSAPDKSGLPSDRFSAERTGGSVSTLTIQRTQQEDSAVYLCASSFPSYSNQPQHFGDGTRLSIL.

This clonotype has just one count. The V gene is TRBV13, the J gene TRBJ2-7; weak D call: TRBD1 (7 bases). Per the germline V gene, CDR1 is PRHDT and CDR2 is FYEKMQ (reference sequence). The CDR3 is 15 residues long. V was cut by 3 bases and J by 1 base, with 13 bases left in between. The CDR3 loop reads CASSFQGGNSYEQYF. The CDR3 nucleotides are TGTGCCAGCAGCTTCCAGGGGGGAAATTCCTACGAGCAGTACTTC.

The V and J genes are TRBV29-1 and TRBJ2-4, with 12 nucleotides matching TRBD2. The J call is doubtful: the DNA matches TRBJ2-7 better. Per germline, CDR1 SQVTM and CDR2 ANQGSEA. The CDR3 contains 14 residues. In DNA, the CDR3 is TGCAGCGTTGGGGCTAGCGGGAGGGCCTACGAGCAGTACTTC. Translating it yields CSVGASGRAYEQYF.

The rearrangement links TRBV4-3 to TRBJ2-3; 7 bases match TRBD1. Germline CDR1 is LGHNA and CDR2 is YSLEER. The CDR3 extends over 14 amino acids. V trimming: 1 base; J trimming: 6 bases; junction bases outside the gene matches: 4. This CDR3 is CASSQGDSWDTQYF. The CDR3 nucleotides are TGCGCCAGCAGCCAAGGGGACAGCTGGGATACGCAGTATTTT.

The V gene is TRBV24-1, the J gene TRBJ2-2; possible D gene TRBD1, 6 bases. V was trimmed by 4 bases and J by 2 bases, leaving 10 bases between them. The CDR3 has 15 amino acids. From germline, CDR1 is KGHDR and CDR2 SFDVKD. The CDR3 spells CATSETGRNTGELFF. The CDR3 region has the DNA TGTGCCACCAGTGAAACAGGGAGAAACACCGGGGAGCTGTTTTTT.

This chain uses TRBV28 with TRBJ1-2; possible D gene TRBD1, 6 bases. Germline loops: CDR1 MDHEN, CDR2 SYDVKM. Trimming removed 3 bases at V and 3 bases at J, with 11 bases between. This CDR3 is built from 14 residues. The CDR3 DNA follows: TGTGCCAGCAGTTTTACAGGGCGGGACTATGGCTACACCTTC. Protein: CASSFTGRDYGYTF.

The chain joins TRBV7-2 to TRBJ1-5, with no clear D. Germline assignment: CDR1 SGHTA and CDR2 FQGNSA. V lost 5 bases and J 0 bases, leaving 8 bases between the germline ends. The CDR3 is made up of 14 amino acids. For the CDR3, the DNA is TGTGCCAGCAGCGGACCGGCTAGCAATCAGCCCCAGCATTTT. The encoded protein is CASSGPASNQPQHF.

J is TRBJ2-1 and V is TRBV7-8, with TRBD2 matching over 14 bases. V was pared by 1 base and J by 9 bases, with 8 bases of the junction left unmatched. CDR1 SGHVS and CDR2 FQNEAQ come from the germline V gene. The CDR3 spans 17 residues. The CDR3 nucleotides are TGTGCCAGCAGCTTAGTCGGGACTAGCGGGAGCGGAGTTGAGCAGTTCTTC. It yields the protein CASSLVGTSGSGVEQFF. Full variable domain (missing parts from reference TRBV7-8 and TRBJ2-1): GAGVSQSPRYKVAKRGQDVALRCDPISGHVSLFWYQQALGQGPEFLTYFQNEAQLDKSGLPSDRFFAERPEGSVSTLKIQRTQQEDSAVYLCASSLVGTSGSGVEQFFGPGTRLTVL.

In its sample, this clonotype was seen once. The gene calls are TRBV4-1 and TRBJ2-7, with 9 bases that match TRBD2. Judging by the DNA end, TRBJ2-1 fits better; the J call may be wrong. The CDR3 extends over 17 amino acids. Per the germline V gene, CDR1 is MGHRA and CDR2 is YSYEKL. CDR3 DNA: TGCGCCAGCAGCCAAGATAATGGGCTAGCGGGAAGGGATGAGCAGTTCTTC. Translating it yields CASSQDNGLAGRDEQFF.

This sequence joins TRBV12-3 or TRBV12-4 and TRBJ1-2; no clear D. Trimming pared 6 bases from V and 4 bases from J, leaving 18 bases between. The CDR3 runs to 15 residues. The CDR3 here is CASRGFVGSPYGYTF. The CDR3 nucleotides read TGTGCCAGCAGGGGCTTCGTTGGGTCCCCCTATGGCTACACCTTC.